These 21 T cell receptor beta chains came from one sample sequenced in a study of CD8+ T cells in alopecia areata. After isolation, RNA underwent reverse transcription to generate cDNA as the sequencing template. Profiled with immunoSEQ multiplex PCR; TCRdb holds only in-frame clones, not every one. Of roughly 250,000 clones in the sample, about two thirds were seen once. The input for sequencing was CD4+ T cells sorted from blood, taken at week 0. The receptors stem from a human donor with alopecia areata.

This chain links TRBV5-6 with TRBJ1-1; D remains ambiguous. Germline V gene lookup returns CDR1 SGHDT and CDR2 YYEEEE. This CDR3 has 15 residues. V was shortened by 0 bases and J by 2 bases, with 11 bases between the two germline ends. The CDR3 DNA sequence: TGTGCCAGCAGCTTGGTGGGGATCAGTAACACTGAAGCTTTCTTT. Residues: CASSLVGISNTEAFF.

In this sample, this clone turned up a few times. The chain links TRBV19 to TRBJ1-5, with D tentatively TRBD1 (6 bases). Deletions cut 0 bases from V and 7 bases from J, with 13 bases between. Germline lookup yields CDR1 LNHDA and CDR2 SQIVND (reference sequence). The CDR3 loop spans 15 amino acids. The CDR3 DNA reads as TGTGCCAGTAGTATAGATTTCGGGGGCGGACAGCCCCAGCATTTT. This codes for CASSIDFGGGQPQHF. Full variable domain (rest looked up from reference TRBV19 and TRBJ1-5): DGGITQSPKYLFRKEGQNVTLSCEQNLNHDAMYWYRQDPGQGLRLIYYSQIVNDFQKGDIAEGYSVSREKKESFPLTVTSAQKNPTAFYLCASSIDFGGGQPQHFGDGTRLSIL.

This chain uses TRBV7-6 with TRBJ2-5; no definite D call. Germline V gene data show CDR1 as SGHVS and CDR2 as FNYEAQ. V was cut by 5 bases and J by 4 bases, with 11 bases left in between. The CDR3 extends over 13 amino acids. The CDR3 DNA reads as TGTGCCAGCAGCGGTACAAACTTAGAGACCCAGTACTTC. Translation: CASSGTNLETQYF.

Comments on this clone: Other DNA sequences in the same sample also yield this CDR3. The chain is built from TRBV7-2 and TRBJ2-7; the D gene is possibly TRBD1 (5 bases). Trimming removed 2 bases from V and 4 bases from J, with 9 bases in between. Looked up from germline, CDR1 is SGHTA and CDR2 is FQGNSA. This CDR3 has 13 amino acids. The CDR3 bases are TGTGCCAGCAGCTTAAAAGGGGCGTACGAGCAGTACTTC. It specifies CASSLKGAYEQYF.

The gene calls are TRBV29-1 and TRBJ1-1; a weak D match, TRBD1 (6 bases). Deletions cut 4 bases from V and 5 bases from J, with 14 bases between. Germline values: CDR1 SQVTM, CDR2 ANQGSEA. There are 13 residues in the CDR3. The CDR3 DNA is TGCAGCGTTGCTGAAGGGGGTGGGACTGAAGCTTTCTTT. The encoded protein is CSVAEGGGTEAFF. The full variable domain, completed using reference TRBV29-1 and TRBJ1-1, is SAVISQKPSRDICQRGTSLTIQCQVDSQVTMMFWYRQQPGQSLTLIATANQGSEATYESGFVIDKFPISRPNLTFSTLTVSNMSPEDSSIYLCSVAEGGGTEAFFGQGTRLTVV.

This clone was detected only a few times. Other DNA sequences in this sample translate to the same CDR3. CDR3 coding DNA: TGCGCCAGCAGCTTGAGCGGGTTCTCCTACAATGAGCAGTTCTTC. It translates to CASSLSGFSYNEQFF. The chain carries TRBV5-1 and TRBJ2-1; perhaps TRBD2 as D (6 bases). Trimming stripped 1 base from V and 0 bases from J, with 8 bases between. The CDR3 has 15 amino acids. Looked up from germline, CDR1 is SGHRS and CDR2 is YFSETQ.

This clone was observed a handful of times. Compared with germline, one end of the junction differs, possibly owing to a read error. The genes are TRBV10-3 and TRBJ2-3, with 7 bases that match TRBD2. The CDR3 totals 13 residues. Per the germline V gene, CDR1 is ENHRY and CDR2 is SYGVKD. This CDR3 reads CAISETLTSSFMF. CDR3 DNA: TGTGCCATCAGTGAGACACTGACTAGCTCGTTTATGTTT.

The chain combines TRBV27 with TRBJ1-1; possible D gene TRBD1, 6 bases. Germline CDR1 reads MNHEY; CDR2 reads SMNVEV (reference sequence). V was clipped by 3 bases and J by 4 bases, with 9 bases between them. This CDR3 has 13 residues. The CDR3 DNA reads TGTGCCAGCAGTTTCAACAGGGCCACTGAAGCTTTCTTT. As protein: CASSFNRATEAFF.

The CDR3 nucleotides are TGTGCCAGCAGCCGGTCAGGGGAAGGGACTGAAGCTTTCTTT. Protein sequence: CASSRSGEGTEAFF. The V gene is TRBV5-4, the J gene TRBJ1-1; a weak D match, TRBD1 (6 bases). Trimming left V 4 bases short and J 5 bases short, with 15 bases between. The CDR3 totals 14 residues. CDR1 and CDR2 from the germline V gene are SGHNT and YYREEE (reference sequence). The variable domain in full, completed from reference TRBV5-4 and TRBJ1-1, reads ETGVTQSPTHLIKTRGQQVTLRCSSQSGHNTVSWYQQALGQGPQFIFQYYREEENGRGNFPPRFSGLQFPNYSSELNVNALELDDSALYLCASSRSGEGTEAFFGQGTRLTVV.

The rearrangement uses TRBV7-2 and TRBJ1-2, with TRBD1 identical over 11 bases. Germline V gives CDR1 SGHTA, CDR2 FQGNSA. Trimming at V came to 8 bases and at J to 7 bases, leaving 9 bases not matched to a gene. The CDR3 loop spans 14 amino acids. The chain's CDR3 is CASGLGQGAVGYTF. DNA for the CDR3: TGTGCCAGCGGGTTAGGACAGGGGGCTGTTGGCTACACCTTC. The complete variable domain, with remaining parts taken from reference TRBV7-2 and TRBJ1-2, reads GAGVSQSPSNKVTEKGKDVELRCDPISGHTALYWYRQSLGQGLEFLIYFQGNSAPDKSGLPSDRFSAERTGGSVSTLTIQRTQQEDSAVYLCASGLGQGAVGYTFGSGTRLTVV.

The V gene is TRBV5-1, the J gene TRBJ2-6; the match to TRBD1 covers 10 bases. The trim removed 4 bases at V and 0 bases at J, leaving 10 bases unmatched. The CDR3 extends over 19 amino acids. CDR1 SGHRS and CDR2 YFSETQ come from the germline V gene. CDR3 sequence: CASSLDRGRVFSGANVLTF. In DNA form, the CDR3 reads TGCGCCAGCAGCCTCGACAGGGGGCGGGTTTTCTCTGGGGCCAACGTCCTGACTTTC.

The CDR3 DNA is TGTGCCAGCAGCTCAGTAAAACAGGGTACCTATGGCTACACCTTC. Translation gives CASSSVKQGTYGYTF. This chain uses TRBV7-9 with TRBJ1-2; maybe TRBD1 (6 bases). The CDR3 runs to 15 residues. V was trimmed by 4 bases and J by 4 bases, leaving 16 bases between them. Per germline, CDR1 SEHNR and CDR2 FQNEAQ (reference sequence).

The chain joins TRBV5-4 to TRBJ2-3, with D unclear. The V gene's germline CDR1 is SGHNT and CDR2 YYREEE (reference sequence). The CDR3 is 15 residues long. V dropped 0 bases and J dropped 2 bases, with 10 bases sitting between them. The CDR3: CASSLAPRPTDTQYF. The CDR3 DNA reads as TGTGCCAGCAGCTTGGCGCCAAGGCCCACAGATACGCAGTATTTT.

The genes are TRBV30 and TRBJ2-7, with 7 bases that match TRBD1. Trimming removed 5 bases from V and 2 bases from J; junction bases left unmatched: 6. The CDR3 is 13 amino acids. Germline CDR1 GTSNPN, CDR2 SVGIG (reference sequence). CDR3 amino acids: CAWLRDRPYEQYF. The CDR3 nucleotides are TGTGCCTGGCTAAGGGACAGACCCTACGAGCAGTACTTC.

The CDR3 here is CASSALGSSPLHF. Here the CDR3 DNA reads TGTGCCAGCAGTGCTCTAGGGAGTTCACCCCTCCACTTT. The chain carries TRBV2 and TRBJ1-6; D uncertain. Germline CDR1 SNHLY, CDR2 FYNNEI. The CDR3 consists of 13 residues. V was cut by 4 bases and J by 9 bases, with 10 bases left in between.

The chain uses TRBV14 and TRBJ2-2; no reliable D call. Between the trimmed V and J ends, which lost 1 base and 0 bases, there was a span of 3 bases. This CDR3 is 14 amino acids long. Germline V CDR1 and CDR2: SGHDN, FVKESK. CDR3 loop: CASSQVANTGELFF. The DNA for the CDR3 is TGTGCCAGCAGCCAAGTTGCGAACACCGGGGAGCTGTTTTTT.

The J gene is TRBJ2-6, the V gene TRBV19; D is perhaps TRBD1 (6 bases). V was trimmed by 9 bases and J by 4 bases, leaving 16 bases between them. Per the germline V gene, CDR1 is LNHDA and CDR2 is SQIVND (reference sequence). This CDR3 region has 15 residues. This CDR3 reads CASSQGTSGANVLTF. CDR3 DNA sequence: TGTGCCAGCTCACAGGGTACCTCCGGGGCCAACGTCCTGACTTTC. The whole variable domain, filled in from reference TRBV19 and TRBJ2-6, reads DGGITQSPKYLFRKEGQNVTLSCEQNLNHDAMYWYRQDPGQGLRLIYYSQIVNDFQKGDIAEGYSVSREKKESFPLTVTSAQKNPTAFYLCASSQGTSGANVLTFGAGSRLTVL.

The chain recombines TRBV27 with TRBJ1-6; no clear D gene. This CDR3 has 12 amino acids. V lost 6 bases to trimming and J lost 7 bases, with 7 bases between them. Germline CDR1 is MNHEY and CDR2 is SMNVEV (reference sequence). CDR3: CASRYGNSPLHF. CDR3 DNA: TGTGCCAGCAGATACGGGAATTCACCCCTCCACTTT.

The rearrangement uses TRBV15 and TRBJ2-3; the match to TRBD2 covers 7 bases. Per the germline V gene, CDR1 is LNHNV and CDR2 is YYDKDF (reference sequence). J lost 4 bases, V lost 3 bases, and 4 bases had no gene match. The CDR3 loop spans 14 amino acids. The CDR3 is CATSRGRGPDTQYF. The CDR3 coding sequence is TGTGCCACCAGCAGGGGGAGGGGACCAGATACGCAGTATTTT.

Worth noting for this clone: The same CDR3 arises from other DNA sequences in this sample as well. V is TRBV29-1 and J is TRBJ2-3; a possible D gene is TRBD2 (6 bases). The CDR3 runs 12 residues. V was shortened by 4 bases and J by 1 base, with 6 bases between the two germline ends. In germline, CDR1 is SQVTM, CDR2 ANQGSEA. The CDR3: CSVGGGTDTQYF. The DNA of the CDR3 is TGCAGCGTTGGGGGGGGCACAGATACGCAGTATTTT.

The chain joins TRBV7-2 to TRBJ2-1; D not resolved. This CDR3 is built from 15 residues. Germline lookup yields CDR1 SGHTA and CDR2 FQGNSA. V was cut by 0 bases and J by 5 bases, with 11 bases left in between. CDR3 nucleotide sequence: TGTGCCAGCAGCTTAGCGATGGGCAGAAACAATGAGCAGTTCTTC. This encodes CASSLAMGRNNEQFF.